This entry describes one T cell receptor beta chain. Using immunoSEQ multiplex PCR, the repertoire was profiled, and TCRdb retains in-frame clones only, with some absent. The sample gives 25,000 to 30,000 clones, approximately 91% of which show up once; 0.45% to 0.7% is in the top ten. V lost 5 bases to trimming and J lost 2 bases, with 9 bases between them. Germline-derived CDR1 and CDR2 are MDHEN and SYDVKM. The CDR3 runs to 13 residues. This specimen belongs to a study of T cell changes during pregnancy in multiple sclerosis. The chain links TRBV28 to TRBJ1-2, with D perhaps TRBD1 (6 bases). This specimen was CD4+ T cells from peripheral blood mononuclear cells, taken in the first trimester of pregnancy. The TCR was taken from a female donor in good health, enrolled as a control in a pregnancy study. CDR3 region: CASSADRNYGYTF. The CDR3 DNA reads TGTGCCAGCAGTGCCGACAGGAACTATGGCTACACCTTC.